This is a list of T cell receptor beta chains from one sample in a study of radiation and T cells in renal cell carcinoma. Measured with immunoSEQ multiplex PCR; TCRdb has only the in-frame clones, and not every one. The sample comprises about 160,000 clones, less than 90% of which are singletons, and 3.5% to 5% rests with the top ten. The sample here was blood, taken from a patient whose treatment included radiotherapy and nephrectomy. These receptors were collected from a woman in her 70s with renal cell carcinoma. CDR3s include the opening cysteine and the closing phenylalanine or tryptophan. Each record gives: D gene, clone size, J gene, V gene, CDR3 length, CDR3 DNA, CDR3 protein. A D gene is named only where the DNA matches it firmly. The size of a clone is reported for some rows only, either as once, few or many, or as a class for expanded clones.

d_call: .; clone_size: .; j_call: TRBJ2-3; v_call: TRBV4-3; cdr3_length: 13; cdr3_nt: TGCGCCAGCAGCCAAGAAAGAATCGGTACGCAGTATTTT; cdr3_aa: CASSQERIGTQYF
d_call: .; clone_size: few; j_call: TRBJ1-1; v_call: TRBV10-3; cdr3_length: 14; cdr3_nt: TGTGCCATCAGTGACCTTCGGGACCCCACTGAAGCTTTCTTT; cdr3_aa: CAISDLRDPTEAFF
d_call: .; clone_size: .; j_call: TRBJ1-2; v_call: TRBV6-1; cdr3_length: 14; cdr3_nt: TGTGCCAGCAGTGGCGACAGACAAGGCTATGGCTACACCTTC; cdr3_aa: CASSGDRQGYGYTF
d_call: TRBD1; clone_size: .; j_call: TRBJ1-2; v_call: TRBV27; cdr3_length: 14; cdr3_nt: TGTGCCAGCAGTACAGGGGGAGAGAACTATGGCTACACCTTC; cdr3_aa: CASSTGGENYGYTF
d_call: .; clone_size: .; j_call: TRBJ2-5; v_call: TRBV5-1; cdr3_length: 15; cdr3_nt: TGCGCCAGCAGCAGCTTCGGGACCCCCCAAGAGACCCAGTACTTC; cdr3_aa: CASSSFGTPQETQYF
d_call: TRBD1; clone_size: .; j_call: TRBJ1-5; v_call: TRBV5-4; cdr3_length: 19; cdr3_nt: TGTGCCAGCAGTATGAGGACAGGTCCCGGGGCTTATAGCAATCAGCCCCAGCATTTT; cdr3_aa: CASSMRTGPGAYSNQPQHF
d_call: TRBD1; clone_size: .; j_call: TRBJ2-1; v_call: TRBV9; cdr3_length: 16; cdr3_nt: TGTGCCAGCAGCGTTGGCGGGACAGGGATCTTGCATGAGCAGTTCTTC; cdr3_aa: CASSVGGTGILHEQFF
d_call: .; clone_size: .; j_call: TRBJ2-1; v_call: TRBV20-1; cdr3_length: 11; cdr3_nt: TGCAGTGCTAGGGACTACAATGAGCAGTTCTTC; cdr3_aa: CSARDYNEQFF
d_call: .; clone_size: .; j_call: TRBJ2-1; v_call: TRBV18; cdr3_length: 13; cdr3_nt: TGTGCCAGCTCAGTGACCCGGCCGAATGAGCAGTTCTTC; cdr3_aa: CASSVTRPNEQFF
d_call: TRBD1; clone_size: .; j_call: TRBJ2-4; v_call: TRBV4-2; cdr3_length: 15; cdr3_nt: TGTGCCAGCAGCCAACCGGACAGGGGACGGGACATTCAGTACTTC; cdr3_aa: CASSQPDRGRDIQYF
d_call: .; clone_size: .; j_call: TRBJ1-4; v_call: TRBV28; cdr3_length: 11; cdr3_nt: TGTGCCAGCAGTGGGAGGGAAAAACTGTTTTTT; cdr3_aa: CASSGREKLFF
d_call: .; clone_size: .; j_call: TRBJ1-2; v_call: TRBV15; cdr3_length: 14; cdr3_nt: TGTGCCACCAGCAGACGACAGGCAAGCTATGGCTACACCTTC; cdr3_aa: CATSRRQASYGYTF
d_call: .; clone_size: .; j_call: TRBJ2-1; v_call: TRBV6-6; cdr3_length: 15; cdr3_nt: TGTGCCAGCAGTTACAGCCTAGCTCGAATCATTGAGCAGTTCTTC; cdr3_aa: CASSYSLARIIEQFF
d_call: .; clone_size: .; j_call: TRBJ1-1; v_call: TRBV11-3; cdr3_length: 14; cdr3_nt: TGTGCCAGCAAAAAGACAGGAGGATACACTGAAGCTTTCTTT; cdr3_aa: CASKKTGGYTEAFF
d_call: .; clone_size: .; j_call: TRBJ1-1; v_call: TRBV10-3; cdr3_length: 16; cdr3_nt: TGTGCCATCAGTGAGTCCAAAACAGGGATCTTGACTGAAGCTTTCTTT; cdr3_aa: CAISESKTGILTEAFF
d_call: .; clone_size: few; j_call: TRBJ1-2; v_call: TRBV9; cdr3_length: 13; cdr3_nt: TGTGCCAGCAGCGCAGTGGGGGGCTATGGCTACACCTTC; cdr3_aa: CASSAVGGYGYTF
d_call: TRBD1; clone_size: .; j_call: TRBJ1-2; v_call: TRBV5-6; cdr3_length: 14; cdr3_nt: TGTGCCAGCAGCTCTGGGACAGGACCCTATGGCTACACCTTC; cdr3_aa: CASSSGTGPYGYTF
d_call: .; clone_size: .; j_call: TRBJ2-5; v_call: TRBV5-6; cdr3_length: 13; cdr3_nt: TGTGCCAGCAGCTCGGACGCCAGAGAGACCCAGTACTTC; cdr3_aa: CASSSDARETQYF
d_call: .; clone_size: .; j_call: TRBJ1-3; v_call: TRBV19; cdr3_length: 14; cdr3_nt: TGTGCCAGTAATCGGGGTGGATCTGGAAACACCATATATTTT; cdr3_aa: CASNRGGSGNTIYF
d_call: TRBD2; clone_size: .; j_call: TRBJ2-5; v_call: TRBV19; cdr3_length: 15; cdr3_nt: TGTGCCAGTAGTATACTAGCGGGTTACCAAGAGACCCAGTACTTC; cdr3_aa: CASSILAGYQETQYF
d_call: TRBD1; clone_size: once; j_call: TRBJ2-5; v_call: TRBV13; cdr3_length: 14; cdr3_nt: TGTGCCAGCAGCTTAGGTACAGGGGAAGAGACCCAGTACTTC; cdr3_aa: CASSLGTGEETQYF
d_call: .; clone_size: .; j_call: TRBJ2-3; v_call: TRBV4-3; cdr3_length: 13; cdr3_nt: TGCGCCAGCAGCCAAGCTGGTGCAGATACGCAGTATTTT; cdr3_aa: CASSQAGADTQYF
d_call: .; clone_size: once; j_call: TRBJ2-1; v_call: TRBV18; cdr3_length: 15; cdr3_nt: TGTGCCAGCTCACCACTCGGGACACAGCGTGGGGAGCAGTTCTTC; cdr3_aa: CASSPLGTQRGEQFF
d_call: TRBD1; clone_size: .; j_call: TRBJ1-5; v_call: TRBV6-1; cdr3_length: 15; cdr3_nt: TGTGCCAGCAGCCTGAGTGGACAGGCGGGCCAGCCCCAGCATTTT; cdr3_aa: CASSLSGQAGQPQHF
d_call: .; clone_size: .; j_call: TRBJ2-2; v_call: TRBV6-1; cdr3_length: 13; cdr3_nt: TGTGCCAGCAGCGCCCAGACCACCGGGGAGCTGTTTTTT; cdr3_aa: CASSAQTTGELFF
d_call: .; clone_size: .; j_call: TRBJ1-5; v_call: TRBV19; cdr3_length: 16; cdr3_nt: TGTGCCAGTAGTAACCCCCGGCCGGATAGCAATCAGCCCCAGCATTTT; cdr3_aa: CASSNPRPDSNQPQHF
d_call: .; clone_size: once; j_call: TRBJ1-2; v_call: TRBV12-5; cdr3_length: 14; cdr3_nt: TGTGCTAGTGCCTTGGGTCAAGCTCCCTATGGCTACACCTTC; cdr3_aa: CASALGQAPYGYTF
d_call: TRBD1; clone_size: .; j_call: TRBJ1-3; v_call: TRBV5-8; cdr3_length: 15; cdr3_nt: TGTGCCCGCAGCTCCGGGACAGACTCTGGAAACACCATATATTTT; cdr3_aa: CARSSGTDSGNTIYF
d_call: .; clone_size: .; j_call: TRBJ2-3; v_call: TRBV5-6; cdr3_length: 14; cdr3_nt: TGTGCCAGCAGCGCCCTAAGGGATAGAGATACGCAGTATTTT; cdr3_aa: CASSALRDRDTQYF
d_call: .; clone_size: few; j_call: TRBJ1-1; v_call: TRBV30; cdr3_length: 13; cdr3_nt: TGTGCCTGGAGTCCGACAGGGAACACTGAAGCTTTCTTT; cdr3_aa: CAWSPTGNTEAFF
d_call: TRBD1; clone_size: .; j_call: TRBJ2-1; v_call: TRBV6-5; cdr3_length: 15; cdr3_nt: TGTGCCAGCAGTTACTCGCCAGGGGGCCTCAATGAGCAGTTCTTC; cdr3_aa: CASSYSPGGLNEQFF
d_call: .; clone_size: .; j_call: TRBJ1-2; v_call: TRBV7-9; cdr3_length: 14; cdr3_nt: TGTGCCAGCAGCTTAGCGTCCGGGAGCGGTGGCTACACCTTC; cdr3_aa: CASSLASGSGGYTF
d_call: .; clone_size: .; j_call: TRBJ1-2; v_call: TRBV30; cdr3_length: 12; cdr3_nt: TGTGCCTGGAGGACAGGTCCTGATGGCTACACCTTC; cdr3_aa: CAWRTGPDGYTF
d_call: .; clone_size: .; j_call: TRBJ2-7; v_call: TRBV28; cdr3_length: 15; cdr3_nt: TGTGCCAGCTCGATTCAGGGACGAAGCTCCTACGAGCAGTACTTC; cdr3_aa: CASSIQGRSSYEQYF
d_call: .; clone_size: .; j_call: TRBJ2-7; v_call: TRBV2; cdr3_length: 12; cdr3_nt: TGTGCCAGCAGTGGGACAGCCTACGAGCAGTACTTC; cdr3_aa: CASSGTAYEQYF
d_call: .; clone_size: .; j_call: TRBJ1-1; v_call: TRBV9; cdr3_length: 17; cdr3_nt: TGTGCCAGCAGCGTAGTGAAAGGTGAGGGTGTGAGGACTGAAGCTTTCTTT; cdr3_aa: CASSVVKGEGVRTEAFF
d_call: TRBD2; clone_size: .; j_call: TRBJ2-5; v_call: TRBV5-4; cdr3_length: 16; cdr3_nt: TGTGCCAGCAGCTCGGGACTAGCGGGACCTCAAGAGACCCAGTACTTC; cdr3_aa: CASSSGLAGPQETQYF
d_call: .; clone_size: .; j_call: TRBJ2-7; v_call: TRBV9; cdr3_length: 16; cdr3_nt: TGTGCCAGCAGCGTAGGGCCGGCAAGGGATTCCTACGAGCAGTACTTC; cdr3_aa: CASSVGPARDSYEQYF
d_call: TRBD2; clone_size: .; j_call: TRBJ2-3; v_call: TRBV27; cdr3_length: 16; cdr3_nt: TGTGCCAGCAGTCCGTTAGCGGGGGGGAGCACAGATACGCAGTATTTT; cdr3_aa: CASSPLAGGSTDTQYF